The text below deals with one T cell receptor beta chain. The antigen remains undetermined. The source of the sample is a study of regulatory T cells. Amplification used 52 TRBV primers and 13 TRBJ primers. Repertoires were generated with immunoSEQ multiplex PCR, while TCRdb's copy carries only in-frame clones and drops some. Of approximately 9,000 clones in the sample, approximately 87% were seen once. Patients aged 2 to 39 years had fewer naive and more memory CD4+ and CD8+ T cells. V lost 5 bases to trimming and J lost 9 bases, with 15 bases between them. CDR3 length: 13 amino acids. Looked up from germline, CDR1 is MNHEY and CDR2 is SMNVEV (reference sequence). General observations from the study: Patient CD8+ T cells trended toward lower Shannon entropy than controls. Skewed V and J usage and few unique V-J pairs marked patient repertoires, most in Tregs.

Source material: CD8+ T cells sorted from blood. This TCR was recovered from a person aged 18 to 35 with CD3G deficiency. The chain recombines TRBV27 with TRBJ2-3; no firm D call. Here the CDR3 reads CASSPRAMETQYF. The CDR3 nucleotides are TGTGCCAGCAGTCCAAGGGCAATGGAGACGCAGTATTTT.